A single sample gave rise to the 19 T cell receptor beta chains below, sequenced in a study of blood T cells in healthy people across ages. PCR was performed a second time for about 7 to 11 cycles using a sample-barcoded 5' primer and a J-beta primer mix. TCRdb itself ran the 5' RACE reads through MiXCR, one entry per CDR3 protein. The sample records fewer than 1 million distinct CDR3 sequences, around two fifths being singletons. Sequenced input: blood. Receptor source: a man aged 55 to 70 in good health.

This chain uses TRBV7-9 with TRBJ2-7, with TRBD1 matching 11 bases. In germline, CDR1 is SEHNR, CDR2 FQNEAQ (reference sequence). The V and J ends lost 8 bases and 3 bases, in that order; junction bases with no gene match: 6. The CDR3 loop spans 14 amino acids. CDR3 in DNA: TGTGCCAGCGAACCGGGACAGGGGGGCTACGAGCAGTACTTC. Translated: CASEPGQGGYEQYF. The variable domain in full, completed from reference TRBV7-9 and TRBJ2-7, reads DTGVSQNPRHKITKRGQNVTFRCDPISEHNRLYWYRQTLGQGPEFLTYFQNEAQLEKSRLLSDRFSAERPKGSFSTLEIQRTEQGDSAMYLCASEPGQGGYEQYFGPGTRLTVT.

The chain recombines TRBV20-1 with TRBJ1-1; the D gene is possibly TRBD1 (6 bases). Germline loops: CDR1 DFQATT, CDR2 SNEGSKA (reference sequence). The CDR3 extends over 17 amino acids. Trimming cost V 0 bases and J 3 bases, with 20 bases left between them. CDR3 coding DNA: TGCAGTGCTAGAGATACAGGGTGGACTAATGTCGACACTGAAGCTTTCTTT. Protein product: CSARDTGWTNVDTEAFF.

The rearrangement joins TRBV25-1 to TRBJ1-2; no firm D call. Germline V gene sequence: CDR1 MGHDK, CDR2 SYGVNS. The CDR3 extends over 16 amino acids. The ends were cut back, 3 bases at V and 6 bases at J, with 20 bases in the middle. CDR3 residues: CASSERYAKIVDGYTF. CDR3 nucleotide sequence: TGTGCCAGCAGTGAGCGCTATGCTAAAATCGTAGATGGCTACACCTTC.

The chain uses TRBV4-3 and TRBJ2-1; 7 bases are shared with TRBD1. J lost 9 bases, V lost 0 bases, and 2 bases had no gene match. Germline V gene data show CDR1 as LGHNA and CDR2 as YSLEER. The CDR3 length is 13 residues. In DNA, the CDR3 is TGCGCCAGCAGCCAAGAAAGGGGGCTTGAGCAGTTCTTC. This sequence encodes CASSQERGLEQFF.

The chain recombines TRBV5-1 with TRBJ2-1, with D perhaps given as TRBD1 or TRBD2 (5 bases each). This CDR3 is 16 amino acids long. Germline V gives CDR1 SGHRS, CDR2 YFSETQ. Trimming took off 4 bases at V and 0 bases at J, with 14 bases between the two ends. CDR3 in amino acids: CASSEDRDHSYNEQFF. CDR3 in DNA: TGCGCCAGCAGCGAAGATCGGGACCACTCCTACAATGAGCAGTTCTTC.

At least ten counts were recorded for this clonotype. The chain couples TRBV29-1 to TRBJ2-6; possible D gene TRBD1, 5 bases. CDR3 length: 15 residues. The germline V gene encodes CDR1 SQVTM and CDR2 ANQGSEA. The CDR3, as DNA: TGCACCATCCTCGGCACGACCCAGGGCCCCAACGTCCTGACTTTC. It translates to CTILGTTQGPNVLTF.

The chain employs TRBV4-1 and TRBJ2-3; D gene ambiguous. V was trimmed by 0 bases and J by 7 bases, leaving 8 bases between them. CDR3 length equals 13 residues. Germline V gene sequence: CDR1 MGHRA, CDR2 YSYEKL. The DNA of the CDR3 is TGCGCCAGCAGCCAAGATATTGGTCATACGCAGTATTTT. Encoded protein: CASSQDIGHTQYF.

The CDR3 region has the DNA TGTGCCAGCAGCCAAGACTTGAGCCATCCGAATCAGCCCCAGCATTTT. This encodes CASSQDLSHPNQPQHF. This chain joins TRBV3-1 and TRBJ1-5, with D uncertain. Deletions cut 0 bases from V and 4 bases from J, with 13 bases between. The germline V gene has CDR1 LGHDT and CDR2 YNNKEL (reference sequence). The CDR3 covers 16 residues.

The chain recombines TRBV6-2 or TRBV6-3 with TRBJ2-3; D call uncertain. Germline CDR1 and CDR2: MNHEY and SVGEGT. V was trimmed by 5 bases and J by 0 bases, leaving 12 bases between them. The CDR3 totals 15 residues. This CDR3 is CASSNDGLSTDTQYF. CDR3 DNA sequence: TGTGCCAGCAGTAATGACGGGTTAAGCACAGATACGCAGTATTTT.

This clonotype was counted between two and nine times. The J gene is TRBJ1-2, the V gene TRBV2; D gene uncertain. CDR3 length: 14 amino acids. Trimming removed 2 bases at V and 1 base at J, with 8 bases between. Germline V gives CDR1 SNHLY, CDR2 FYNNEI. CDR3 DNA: TGTGCCAGCAGTGAACAGGCCTTTAACTATGGCTACACCTTC. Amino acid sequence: CASSEQAFNYGYTF.

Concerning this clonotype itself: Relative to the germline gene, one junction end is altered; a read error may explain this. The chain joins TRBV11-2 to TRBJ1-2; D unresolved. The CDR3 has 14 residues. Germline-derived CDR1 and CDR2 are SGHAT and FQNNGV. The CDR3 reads CASSLDRHNYGYTF. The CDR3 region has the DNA TGTGCCAGCAGCCTAGACCGCCATAACTATGGCTACACCTTC.

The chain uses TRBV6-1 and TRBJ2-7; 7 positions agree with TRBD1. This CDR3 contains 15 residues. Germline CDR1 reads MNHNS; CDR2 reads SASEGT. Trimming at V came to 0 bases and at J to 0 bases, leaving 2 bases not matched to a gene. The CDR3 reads CASSEARTGSYEQYF. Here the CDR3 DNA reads TGTGCCAGCAGTGAAGCGAGGACAGGCTCCTACGAGCAGTACTTC.

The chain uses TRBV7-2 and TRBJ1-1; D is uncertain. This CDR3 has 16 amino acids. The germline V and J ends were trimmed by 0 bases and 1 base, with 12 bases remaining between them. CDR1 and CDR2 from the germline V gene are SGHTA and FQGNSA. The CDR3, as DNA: TGTGCCAGCAGCTTAGCGGAAGGTTTGGGGAACACTGAAGCTTTCTTT. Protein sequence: CASSLAEGLGNTEAFF.

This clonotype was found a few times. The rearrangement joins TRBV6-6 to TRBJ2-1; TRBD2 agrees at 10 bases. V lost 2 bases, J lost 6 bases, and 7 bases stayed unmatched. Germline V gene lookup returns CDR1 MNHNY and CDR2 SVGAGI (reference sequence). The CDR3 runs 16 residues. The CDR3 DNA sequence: TGTGCCAGCAGTTACAAGAGCGGGGGGGCAATCAATGAGCAGTTCTTC. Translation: CASSYKSGGAINEQFF.

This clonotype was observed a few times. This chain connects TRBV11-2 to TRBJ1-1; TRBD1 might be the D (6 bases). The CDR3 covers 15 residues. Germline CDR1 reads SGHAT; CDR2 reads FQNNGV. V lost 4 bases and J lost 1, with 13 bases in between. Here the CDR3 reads CASSSTNRANTEAFF. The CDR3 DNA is TGTGCCAGCAGCTCTACTAACAGGGCGAACACTGAAGCTTTCTTT.

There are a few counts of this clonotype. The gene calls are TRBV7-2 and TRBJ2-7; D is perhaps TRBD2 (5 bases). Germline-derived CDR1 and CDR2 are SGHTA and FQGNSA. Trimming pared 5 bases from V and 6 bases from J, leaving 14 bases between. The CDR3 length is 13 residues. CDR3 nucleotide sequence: TGTGCCAGCAGCCAGGTATACCGGGGCGAGCAGTACTTC. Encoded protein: CASSQVYRGEQYF.

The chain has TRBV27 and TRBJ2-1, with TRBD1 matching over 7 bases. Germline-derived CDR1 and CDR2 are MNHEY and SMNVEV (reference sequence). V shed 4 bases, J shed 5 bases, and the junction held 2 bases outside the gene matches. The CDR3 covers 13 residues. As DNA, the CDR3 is TGTGCCAGCAGTTGGACAGGAAACAATGAGCAGTTCTTC. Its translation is CASSWTGNNEQFF.

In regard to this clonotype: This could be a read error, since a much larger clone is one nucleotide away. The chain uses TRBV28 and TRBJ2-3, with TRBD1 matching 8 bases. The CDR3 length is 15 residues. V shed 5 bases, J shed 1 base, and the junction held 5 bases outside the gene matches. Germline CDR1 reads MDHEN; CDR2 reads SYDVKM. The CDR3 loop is CASSRWTGRTDTQYF. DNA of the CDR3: TGTGCCAGCAGTCGCTGGACAGGGCGCACAGATACGCAGTATTTT.

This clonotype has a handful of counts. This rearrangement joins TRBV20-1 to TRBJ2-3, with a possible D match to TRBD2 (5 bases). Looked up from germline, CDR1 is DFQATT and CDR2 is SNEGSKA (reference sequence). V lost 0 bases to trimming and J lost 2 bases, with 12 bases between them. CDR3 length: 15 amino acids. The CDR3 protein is CSARDPMEATDTQYF. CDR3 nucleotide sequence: TGCAGTGCTAGAGATCCTATGGAGGCCACAGATACGCAGTATTTT.